This TCR beta chain stems from a study of T cells in Graves' hyperthyroidism and ophthalmopathy. Disease duration under 2 months; hyperthyroidism patients were aged 18 to 65. Diagnoses were made from clinical symptoms, serum measures (thyroxine and TRAb), thyroid ultrasound and orbital computed tomography. Amplification of TCR beta CDR3 regions used RNA as the template. The TCR CDR3 first-round RT-PCR relied on the HTBI primer set. Each CDR3 protein gets one entry after TCRdb re-called the multiplex PCR reads with MiXCR. The sample has hundreds of thousands of distinct CDR3 sequences, about 15% seen once. The CDR3 spans 18 residues. The V gene lost 4 bases and the J gene lost 2 bases, with 23 bases spanning the gap.

The sequencing sample was made of blood. This clonotype was obtained from a woman between 18 and 30 years old with Graves' hyperthyroidism. The gene calls are TRBV12-3 or TRBV12-4 and TRBJ2-5; TRBD2 might be the D (6 bases). CDR3 nucleotides: TGTGCCAGCAGTTCTATGCCGCATCGGGCGGGGCTACAAGAGACCCAGTACTTC. Protein product: CASSSMPHRAGLQETQYF.